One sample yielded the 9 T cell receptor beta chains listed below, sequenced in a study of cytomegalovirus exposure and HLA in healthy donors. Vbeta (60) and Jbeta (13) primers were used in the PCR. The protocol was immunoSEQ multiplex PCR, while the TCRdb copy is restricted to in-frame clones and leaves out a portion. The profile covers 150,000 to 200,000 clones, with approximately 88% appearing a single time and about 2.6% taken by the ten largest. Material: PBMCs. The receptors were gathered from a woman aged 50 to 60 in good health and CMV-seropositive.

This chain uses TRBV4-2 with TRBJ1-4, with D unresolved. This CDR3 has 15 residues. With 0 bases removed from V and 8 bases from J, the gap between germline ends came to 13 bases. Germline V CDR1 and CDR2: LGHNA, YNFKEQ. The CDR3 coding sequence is TGTGCCAGCAGCCAAGAAGCCCCCTCTCGGGAAAAACTGTTTTTT. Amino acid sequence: CASSQEAPSREKLFF.

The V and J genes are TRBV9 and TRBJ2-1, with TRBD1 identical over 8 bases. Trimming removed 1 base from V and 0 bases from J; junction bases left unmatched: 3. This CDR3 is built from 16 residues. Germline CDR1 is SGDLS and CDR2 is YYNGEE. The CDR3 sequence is CASSVTGTGSYNEQFF. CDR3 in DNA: TGTGCCAGCAGCGTAACTGGGACAGGCTCCTACAATGAGCAGTTCTTC.

For the CDR3, the DNA is TGCGCCAGCAGCCAGGACAGGGGTTCGGGCTACGAGCAGTACTTC. The encoded protein is CASSQDRGSGYEQYF. The chain uses TRBV5-1 and TRBJ2-7; 9 bases align to TRBD1. With 4 bases clipped from V and 3 bases from J, the junction kept 8 bases outside the gene matches. CDR1 is SGHRS and CDR2 is YFSETQ in the germline V gene. CDR3 length: 15 amino acids.

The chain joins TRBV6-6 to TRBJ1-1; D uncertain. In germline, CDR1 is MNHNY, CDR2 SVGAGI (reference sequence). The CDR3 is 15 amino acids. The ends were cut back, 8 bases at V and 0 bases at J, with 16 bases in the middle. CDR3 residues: CASRTTAGMNTEAFF. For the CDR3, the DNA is TGTGCCAGCCGAACAACGGCAGGAATGAACACTGAAGCTTTCTTT.

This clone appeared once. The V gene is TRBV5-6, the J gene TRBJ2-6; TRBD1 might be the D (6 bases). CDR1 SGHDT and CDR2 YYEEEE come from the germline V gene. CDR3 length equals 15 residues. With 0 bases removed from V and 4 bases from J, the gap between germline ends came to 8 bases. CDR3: CASSLGGLGANVLTF. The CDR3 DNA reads TGTGCCAGCAGCTTGGGGGGGCTCGGGGCCAACGTCCTGACTTTC.

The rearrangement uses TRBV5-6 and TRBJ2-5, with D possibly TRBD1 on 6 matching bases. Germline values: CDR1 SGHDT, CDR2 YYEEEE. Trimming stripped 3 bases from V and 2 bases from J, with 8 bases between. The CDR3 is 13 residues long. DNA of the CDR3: TGTGCCAGCAGCTACGGACAGCAAGAGACCCAGTACTTC. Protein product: CASSYGQQETQYF.

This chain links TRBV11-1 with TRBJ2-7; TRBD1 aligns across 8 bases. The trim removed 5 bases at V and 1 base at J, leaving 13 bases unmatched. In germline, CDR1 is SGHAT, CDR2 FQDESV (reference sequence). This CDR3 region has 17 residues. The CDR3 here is CASSLTEGQGRSYEQYF. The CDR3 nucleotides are TGTGCCAGCAGCCTAACGGAAGGACAGGGAAGATCCTACGAGCAGTACTTC.

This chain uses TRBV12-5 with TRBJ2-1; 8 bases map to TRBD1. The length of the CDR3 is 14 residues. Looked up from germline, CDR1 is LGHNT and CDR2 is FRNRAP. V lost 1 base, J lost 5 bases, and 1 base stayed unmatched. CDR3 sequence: CASGLGDRNNEQFF. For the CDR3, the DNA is TGTGCTAGTGGTTTGGGGGACAGGAACAATGAGCAGTTCTTC.

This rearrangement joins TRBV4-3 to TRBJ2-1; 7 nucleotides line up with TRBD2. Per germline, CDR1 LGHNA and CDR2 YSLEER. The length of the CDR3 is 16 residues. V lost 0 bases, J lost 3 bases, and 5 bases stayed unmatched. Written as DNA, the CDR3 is TGCGCCAGCAGCCAAGATTCTAGCGGCCACTACAATGAGCAGTTCTTC. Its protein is CASSQDSSGHYNEQFF.